The entry below gives a single TCR gamma chain sequence along with its context. What it binds is unknown. TCRdb shows a much larger clone's protein in place of this DNA's translation, and the two differ at residue 12, likely through a read error; the protein shown is translated from the DNA. Other DNA variants within this sample encode the same CDR3. Flow sorting of PBMC yielded separate Vgamma9/Vdelta2+ and Vdelta2-negative gammadelta T cell populations for bulk repertoire analysis. This sample is drawn from a study of γδ T cells in repeated Plasmodium falciparum infection. General study findings and limits: Malian children's Vdelta2-negative repertoires appeared more expanded and less diverse than Australians'. In Vdelta2-negative, largely Vdelta1+, gammadelta repertoires, repeated controlled infections appeared to drive clonal selection waves.

CDR3 size: 14 residues. The germline V gene has CDR1 GITISATS and CDR2 ISYDGTV (reference sequence). TCRdb repeated clone calling on the multiplex PCR reads with CATT. The sample records about 26,000 gamma-chain clones, 2.5% to 3.5% being singletons. This clonotype was obtained from a pool of human donors (malaria-infected and uninfected, not separated). The J gene is uncalled and the V gene is TRGV9. The sample comprised gamma-delta T cells from blood. The CDR3 region is CALWEGASYYKNLF. The CDR3 DNA reads as TGTGCCTTGTGGGAGGGGGCTAGTTATTATAAGAACCTCTTT.